This T cell receptor beta chain stems from a study of blood T cells in healthy people across ages. This clonotype was observed a handful of times. Primers used in a second PCR of about 7 to 12 cycles were a sample-barcoded 5' primer and a J-beta primer mix. TCRdb redid the calling of the 5' RACE reads with MiXCR, one entry per CDR3 protein. Of 980,000 or so distinct CDR3 sequences in the sample, approximately 49% were seen once. V was clipped by 6 bases and J by 3 bases, with 15 bases between them. Germline assignment: CDR1 DFQATT and CDR2 SNEGSKA (reference sequence). CDR3 length equals 13 residues. Sequencing input: blood. The chain recombines TRBV20-1 with TRBJ2-7; D not certain. The TCR was taken from a man aged 30 to 39 in good health. CDR3 DNA: TGCAGTGCGTTATTTCCCTCCAGCTACGAGCAGTACTTC. Its translation is CSALFPSSYEQYF.